The source of this T cell receptor beta chain is a study of monozygotic twins with cystic fibrosis. Study summary: Approximately 3 micrograms of fragmented DNA underwent about 15 PCR cycles for library preparation.

TCRdb's table, derived via immunoSEQ multiplex PCR, lists solely in-frame clones and lacks some. The sample has some 10,000 clones, 75% to 85% seen once. This clone appeared once. Germline CDR1 is SGHTA and CDR2 is FQGNSA. This CDR3 contains 15 residues. The V gene end was trimmed by 5 bases and the J gene end by 3 bases; junction bases not matched to a gene: 6. The sequence was obtained from a man younger than 30 with cystic fibrosis. This chain joins TRBV7-2 and TRBJ2-1; TRBD1 aligns across 8 bases. Sequenced material: blood. DNA for the CDR3: TGTGCCAGCAGCCCCCGGACAGGGATCTACAATGAGCAGTTCTTC. Amino acid sequence: CASSPRTGIYNEQFF.